This TCR beta chain was sequenced in a study of blood T cell repertoires in COVID-19 (dated by TCRdb to 2020 to 2022). Study-wide context: Collaborator samples came from the United States, Italy and Spain and covered acute and convalescent phases of COVID-19. The material from the prospective study consisted of cDNA or gDNA derived from T cells, B-cell-depleted T cells, or PBMCs. The dataset comprised deeply sampled blood TCRbeta repertoires from subjects exposed to, actively infected with, or recovered from COVID-19. The repertoires were released in a freely available public database meant as a resource for research on the immune response to SARS-CoV-2. Samples were obtained from the ongoing ImmuneRACE study (first 160 participants) and from 1,254 subjects provided by 6 global collaborators. Sample metadata almost always included a de-identified subject ID, COVID-19 status, age in years and sex. HLA class I and class II types, where available, came from metadata supplied by the sample provider rather than from assay-based typing.

The immunoSEQ Assay, a bias-controlled multiplex PCR, was used to amplify TCRbeta CDR3 regions from genomic DNA. From the authors' description of their analysis: Within the assay, amplification of reference gene primers was used to estimate how many nucleated cells each sample contained. To quantify the absolute abundance of each unique TCRbeta CDR3 rearrangement, sequence reads were collapsed and filtered. For each sample, productive Simpson clonality was calculated by taking the square root of Simpson's diversity index across productive rearrangements. In TCRdb, the immuneACCESS table is reduced to in-frame sequences with V and J assigned. These tables do not hold every clone; where another copy was compared, an unresolved V gene accounts for under half, and the others remain unexplained. The D gene and trimming were derived from the DNA, and the V and J assignments and clone size from that table. Within this sample are fewer than 250,000 clones, with about nine tenths of them counted one time only. 2% to 3% of the sample belongs to the ten largest clones.

The full study reports these points: Clinical and demographic metadata were provided uncurated, with the amount varying by source and participant.

Trimming removed 3 bases from V and 1 base from J; the gene matches leave 12 bases unexplained. Per the germline V gene, KGHSH is the CDR1 and LQKENI is the CDR2. The CDR3 sequence holds 19 residues, the cysteine and phenylalanine included. The CDR3 DNA has 57 bases and is translated from base 1. On this clone itself: No antigen is known for it. Qualities for individual bases were not recorded, and no much larger clone is one base off.

Participants in the prospective study were enrolled through a virtual design, were aged about 18 to 89 years, and lived in 24 United States geographic areas. In the prospective study, cohorts were assigned on the basis of participant-reported clinical history obtained from a screening survey and a study questionnaire. In the prospective study, whole blood, serum and a nasopharyngeal or oropharyngeal swab were collected from each participant by mobile phlebotomists. Additional blood draws and questionnaires over an approximately 2-month period could optionally be provided by prospective study participants. Before DNA extraction, prospective study blood samples were shipped either frozen or at room temperature.

The TCR comes from a woman aged 25-40 years with acute COVID-19. The chain is encoded by TRBV18 joined to TRBJ2-2; 9 middle bases align to TRBD1. The sequencing input was PBMCs or T cells enriched from blood (not recorded which). The CDR3 loop reads CASSPTTGQGIRNTGELFF. The nucleotide sequence reads as follows: TGTGCCAGCTCACCGACGACGGGACAGGGAATTCGGAACACCGGGGAGCTGTTTTTT.